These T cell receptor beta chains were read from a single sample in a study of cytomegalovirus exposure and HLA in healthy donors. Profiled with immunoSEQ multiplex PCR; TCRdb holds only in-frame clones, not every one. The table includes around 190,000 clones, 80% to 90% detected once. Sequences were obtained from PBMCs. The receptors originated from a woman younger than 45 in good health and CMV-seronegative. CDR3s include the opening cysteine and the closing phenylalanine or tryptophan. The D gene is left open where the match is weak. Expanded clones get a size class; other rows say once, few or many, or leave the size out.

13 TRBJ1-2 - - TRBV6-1 TGTGCCAGCACTCCCGACAGATTCTATGGCTACACCTTC CASTPDRFYGYTF
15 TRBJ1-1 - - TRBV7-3 TGTGCCAGCAGCTCCAAAACCACAGGGTGGGCTGAAGCTTTCTTT CASSSKTTGWAEAFF
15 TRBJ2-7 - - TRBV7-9 TGTGCCAGCAGCGCCTACAGGGAGGGGATCTACGAGCAGTACTTC CASSAYREGIYEQYF
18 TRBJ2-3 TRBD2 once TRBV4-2 TGTGCCAGCAGCCACGGCCTAGCGGGGGGAATCAGCACAGATACGCAGTATTTT CASSHGLAGGISTDTQYF
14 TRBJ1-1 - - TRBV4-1 TGCGCCAGCAGCCAAGGCCCCCCCGGGTTTGAAGCTTTCTTT CASSQGPPGFEAFF
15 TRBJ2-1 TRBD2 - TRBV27 TGTGCCAGCAGTTTCGTAGCGGGAGCTTTATATGAGCAGTTCTTC CASSFVAGALYEQFF
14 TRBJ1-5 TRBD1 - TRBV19 TGTGCCAGTAGTATCGACAGGGTGAATCAGCCCCAGCATTTT CASSIDRVNQPQHF
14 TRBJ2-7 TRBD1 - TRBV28 TGTGCCAGCAGCTCGGGACAGGGTTTCTACGAGCAGTACTTC CASSSGQGFYEQYF
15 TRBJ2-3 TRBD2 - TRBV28 TGTGCCAGCACCCTAGCGGGGGGGCAATCAGATACGCAGTATTTT CASTLAGGQSDTQYF
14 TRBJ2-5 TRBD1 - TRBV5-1 TGCGCCAGCAGCGTGGGACAGCCCGAAGAGACCCAGTACTTC CASSVGQPEETQYF
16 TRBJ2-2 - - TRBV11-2 TGTGCCAGCAGCTCCCGGACAGATCTGGGGGCCGGGGAGCTGTTTTTT CASSSRTDLGAGELFF
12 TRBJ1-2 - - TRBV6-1 TGTGCCAGCAGTGAAGCGGCCTATGGCTACACCTTC CASSEAAYGYTF
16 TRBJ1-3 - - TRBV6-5 TGTGCCAGCAGTTACTCGAGCCGTTCCTCTGGAAACACCATATATTTT CASSYSSRSSGNTIYF
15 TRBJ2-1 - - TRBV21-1 TGTGCCAGCCAAAAACTAGCGCCCATATACAATGAGCAGTTCTTC CASQKLAPIYNEQFF
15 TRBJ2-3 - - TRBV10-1 TGCGCCAGCAGTCGGGGCAGGGGTCGTGCAGATACGCAGTATTTT CASSRGRGRADTQYF
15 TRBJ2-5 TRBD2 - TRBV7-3 TGTGCCAGCAGCTTAGGGCGGGGGATACAAGAGACCCAGTACTTC CASSLGRGIQETQYF
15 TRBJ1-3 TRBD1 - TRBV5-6 TGTGCCAGCAGCTTGGTTGGGACAGGATTGAACACCATATATTTT CASSLVGTGLNTIYF
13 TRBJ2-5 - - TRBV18 TGTGCCAGCTCACCAGGCAGGGAAGAGACCCAGTACTTC CASSPGREETQYF
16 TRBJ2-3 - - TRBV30 TGTGCCTGTTCCCCCTTCCTAGTCGGTAGTATGGATACGCAGTATTTT CACSPFLVGSMDTQYF
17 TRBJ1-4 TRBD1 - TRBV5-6 TGTGCCAGCAGCTTGGGAGGACAGGGGCTTACTAATGAAAAACTGTTTTTT CASSLGGQGLTNEKLFF
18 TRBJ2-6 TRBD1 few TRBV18 TGTGCCAGCTCACTTACCTCGGGACAGCCTTTTGGGGCCAACGTCCTGACTTTC CASSLTSGQPFGANVLTF
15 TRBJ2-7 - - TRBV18 TGTGCCAGCTCACCACCGATGGCAGGCTCCTACGAGCAGTACTTC CASSPPMAGSYEQYF
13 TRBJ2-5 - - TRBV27 TGTGCCAGCAGTTTCTCGGCGGTAGAGACCCAGTACTTC CASSFSAVETQYF
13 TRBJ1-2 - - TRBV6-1 TGTGCCAGCAATCTACAGGCTAACTATGGCTACACCTTC CASNLQANYGYTF
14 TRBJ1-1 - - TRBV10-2 TGCGCCAGCAGTGATCAGGGTACGAACACTGAAGCTTTCTTT CASSDQGTNTEAFF
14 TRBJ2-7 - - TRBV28 TGTGCCAGCCAAACCCTAAGCGGCCCCATCGAGCAGTACTTC CASQTLSGPIEQYF
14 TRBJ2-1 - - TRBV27 TGTGCCAGCAGCCCCCGTGGTACATCGAATGAGCAGTTCTTC CASSPRGTSNEQFF
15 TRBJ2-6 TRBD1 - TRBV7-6 TGTGCCAGCAGCGCACAGGGGACTGGGGCCAACGTCCTGACTTTC CASSAQGTGANVLTF
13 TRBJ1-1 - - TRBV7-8 TGTGCCAGCAGCTGGACAGAGAACACTGAAGCTTTCTTT CASSWTENTEAFF
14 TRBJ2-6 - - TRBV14 TGTGCCAGCAGCCGACAATCTGGGGCCAACGTCCTGACTTTC CASSRQSGANVLTF
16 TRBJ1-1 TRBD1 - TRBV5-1 TGCGCCAGCAGCATGATGGGACAGGGGATGAACACTGAAGCTTTCTTT CASSMMGQGMNTEAFF
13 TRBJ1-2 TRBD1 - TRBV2 TGTGCCAGCAGCGAACAGGGGGCGTATGGCTACACCTTC CASSEQGAYGYTF
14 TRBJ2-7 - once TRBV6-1 TGTGCCAGCAGACCTCTGAGGGTTGCCTACGAGCAGTACTTC CASRPLRVAYEQYF
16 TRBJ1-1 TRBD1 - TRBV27 TGTGCCAGCAGTTTAAATGGTGGGACAGGGAGCACTGAAGCTTTCTTT CASSLNGGTGSTEAFF
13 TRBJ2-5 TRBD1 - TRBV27 TGTGCCAGCAGCGGGACAGGGGAAGAGACCCAGTACTTC CASSGTGEETQYF
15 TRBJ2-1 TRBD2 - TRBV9 TGTGCCAGCAGCGCGGGACTAGGTAGGGGCAATGAGCAGTTCTTC CASSAGLGRGNEQFF
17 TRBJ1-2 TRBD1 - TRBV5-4 TGTGCCAGCAGTCAAAGGTACAGGGGCGATACTAACTATGGCTACACCTTC CASSQRYRGDTNYGYTF
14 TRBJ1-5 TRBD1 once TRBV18 TGTGCCAGCTCATCCTCGACAGGGAATCAGCCCCAGCATTTT CASSSSTGNQPQHF
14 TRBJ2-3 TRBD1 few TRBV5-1 TGCGCCAGCAGCCCGGGACAGGGCAGAGATACGCAGTATTTT CASSPGQGRDTQYF
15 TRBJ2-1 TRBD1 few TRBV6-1 TGTGCCAGCAGCGCAGACAGGGGGCTGTTCGATGAGCAGTTCTTC CASSADRGLFDEQFF
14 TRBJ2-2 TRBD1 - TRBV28 TGTGCCATCAGGACAGGGATGAACACCGGGGAGCTGTTTTTT CAIRTGMNTGELFF
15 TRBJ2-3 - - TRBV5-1 TGCGCCAGCAGTCCCCTCACGGGGGTACCAGATACGCAGTATTTT CASSPLTGVPDTQYF
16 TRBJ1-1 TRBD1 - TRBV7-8 TGTGCCAGCAGCCTACTCCCGGGACAGGGCCGTAGTGAAGCTTTCTTT CASSLLPGQGRSEAFF
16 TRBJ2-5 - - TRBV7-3 TGTGCCAGCAGCTTAACCCCCGACAGTCCGAAAGAGACCCAGTACTTC CASSLTPDSPKETQYF
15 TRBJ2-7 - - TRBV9 TGTGCCAGCAGCGTAGGTTGGGGCAGCTCCTACGAGCAGTACTTC CASSVGWGSSYEQYF
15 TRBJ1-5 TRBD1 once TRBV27 TGTGCCAGCAGTTTATCCGGGACAGGGTATCAGCCCCAGCATTTT CASSLSGTGYQPQHF
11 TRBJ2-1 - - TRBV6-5 - CASSSSGEQFF
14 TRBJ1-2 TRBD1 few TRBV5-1 TGCGCCAGCAGCCCTACGGGACAGCTCTATGGCTACACCTTC CASSPTGQLYGYTF
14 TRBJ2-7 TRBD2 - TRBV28 TGTGCCAGCAGTCCTAGCGGGAATGGGTACGAGCAGTACTTC CASSPSGNGYEQYF
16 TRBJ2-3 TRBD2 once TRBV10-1 TGCGCCAGCAGTGGGGTTAGCGGGGGGCCGACGGATACGCAGTATTTT CASSGVSGGPTDTQYF
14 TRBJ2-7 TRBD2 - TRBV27 TGTGCCAGCAACCCTAGCGGGAGGATCGACGAGCAGTACTTC CASNPSGRIDEQYF